This T cell receptor (beta chain) derives from a study of blood T cell repertoires in COVID-19. Study details: Specimens from acute and convalescent COVID-19 originated in the United States, Italy and Spain.

V was cut by 0 bases and J by 11 bases, with 16 bases left in between. This CDR3 has 14 amino acids. CDR1 and CDR2 from the germline V gene are LGHNA and YNFKEQ. In the original workflow: Amplifying reference gene primers gave estimates of nucleated cell counts. Assay used: immunoSEQ multiplex PCR; TCRdb lists only in-frame clones, some missing. Clone size and the V and J calls come from that table; the DNA yielded D and trimming. This sample carries tens of thousands of clones, roughly 76% of them seen once, and the ten largest clones take under 5%. Seattle researchers signed up patients amid active infection and tracked them longitudinally.

The TCR was taken from an elderly man with COVID-19, enrolled during active disease. The chain links TRBV4-2 to TRBJ1-1, with TRBD1 as a possible D gene (6 bases). Input material: peripheral blood. The CDR3 is CASSQDVVRGSAFF. The CDR3 DNA follows: TGTGCCAGCAGCCAAGATGTGGTCAGGGGATCTGCTTTCTTT.